This T cell receptor beta chain was observed in a study of blood T cells in healthy people across ages. The amount of total RNA extracted per sample was at least 5 micrograms. The use of a sample-barcoded 5' primer and a J-beta primer mix characterized a second PCR of 7 to 11 cycles. In TCRdb, the 5' RACE reads were re-called with MiXCR into one record per CDR3 protein. The sample comprises over 550,000 distinct CDR3 sequences, about 30% of which are singletons, and roughly 14% rests with the top ten. Notes on this clonotype: Its target is unknown.

Study results and caveats: Because sorting was not performed, PBMCs prevented conclusive naive versus antigen-experienced comparison. The study lacked donor CMV status, which possibly confounded expanded clonotype changes.

The material sequenced was blood. The source is a woman older than 75 in good health.

The CDR3 coding sequence is TGTGCCAGCAGTTCCCGGGACAGGTTCTCTGGGGCCAACGTCCTGACTTTC. Its translation is CASSSRDRFSGANVLTF. The chain has TRBV6-6 and TRBJ2-6; 8 bases match TRBD1. The CDR3 has 17 amino acids. Germline V gene lookup returns CDR1 MNHNY and CDR2 SVGAGI (reference sequence). The V gene end was trimmed by 4 bases and the J gene end by 0 bases; junction bases not matched to a gene: 5.